A single sample is the source of the 20 T cell receptor beta chains below, sequenced in a study of Tregs in tolerant kidney transplant recipients. TCRdb keeps only in-frame clones here, not all; method: immunoSEQ multiplex PCR. The sample has some 90,000 clones, approximately 94% seen once. The specimen sequenced was CD8+ T cells from blood. The receptors originated from a human donor in good health.

This chain links TRBV6-6 with TRBJ2-7; D is perhaps TRBD1 (5 bases). This CDR3 is 16 amino acids long. V dropped 0 bases and J dropped 0 bases, with 12 bases sitting between them. CDR1 MNHNY and CDR2 SVGAGI come from the germline V gene (reference sequence). CDR3 nucleotides: TGTGCCAGCAGTTACTCATCTGGGGCAATCTCCTACGAGCAGTACTTC. This gives the protein CASSYSSGAISYEQYF.

The V and J genes are TRBV6-6 and TRBJ1-5, with D possibly TRBD1 on 5 matching bases. V dropped 2 bases and J dropped 3 bases, with 8 bases sitting between them. CDR1 is MNHNY, CDR2 SVGAGI, per germline (reference sequence). CDR3 length: 14 amino acids. CDR3 protein: CASSYRGFNQPQHF. CDR3 DNA sequence: TGTGCCAGCAGTTACAGGGGTTTCAATCAGCCCCAGCATTTT.

The V gene is TRBV9, the J gene TRBJ2-1; the D is unclear. The CDR3 is 14 residues long. The germline gives CDR1 SGDLS, CDR2 YYNGEE. Trimming cost V 3 bases and J 1 base, with 8 bases left between them. CDR3 sequence reads: CASSEDGSYNEQFF. CDR3 coding DNA: TGTGCCAGCAGCGAGGACGGGTCCTACAATGAGCAGTTCTTC.

This sequence joins TRBV30 and TRBJ1-5; D call uncertain. This CDR3 region has 15 residues. The V gene's germline CDR1 is GTSNPN and CDR2 SVGIG (reference sequence). Trimming removed 4 bases from V and 2 bases from J, with 15 bases in between. The CDR3 DNA reads as TGTGCCTGGAAAACCCGGAAAATTGGCAATCAGCCCCAGCATTTT. It yields the protein CAWKTRKIGNQPQHF.

Here the CDR3 reads CASSLSVGANYGYTF. CDR3 DNA sequence: TGTGCCAGCAGTTTATCGGTGGGGGCTAACTATGGCTACACCTTC. The V gene is TRBV27, the J gene TRBJ1-2; possibly TRBD1 for D (5 bases). V lost 0 bases, J lost 0 bases, and 8 bases lay in between. The CDR3 extends over 15 amino acids. In germline, CDR1 is MNHEY, CDR2 SMNVEV (reference sequence).

V is TRBV27 and J is TRBJ2-7; the D gene could be TRBD1 or TRBD2 (6 bases each). The CDR3 sequence is 15 residues long. With 6 bases removed from V and 5 bases from J, the gap between germline ends came to 20 bases. Germline V gene sequence: CDR1 MNHEY, CDR2 SMNVEV (reference sequence). CDR3 amino acids: CASRPGGGKTHEQYF. The CDR3 DNA reads as TGTGCCAGCAGACCCGGAGGGGGGAAAACTCACGAGCAGTACTTC.

The CDR3, as DNA: TGTGCCAGCAGACAGAAACAGGGCACCGGGGAGCTGTTTTTT. This encodes CASRQKQGTGELFF. The rearrangement links TRBV7-9 to TRBJ2-2, with a possible D match to TRBD1 (6 bases). The CDR3 sequence is 14 residues long. Trimming removed 6 bases from V and 4 bases from J, with 12 bases in between. The germline CDR1 and CDR2 sequences are SEHNR and FQNEAQ (reference sequence).

The chain employs TRBV14 and TRBJ1-2; D possibly corresponds to TRBD1 (5 bases). Trimming shortened V by 1 base and J by 0 bases, and 9 bases separated the two germline ends. This CDR3 has 15 residues. The V gene's germline CDR1 is SGHDN and CDR2 FVKESK. CDR3 in amino acids: CASSQVRGSNYGYTF. CDR3 nucleotide sequence: TGTGCCAGCAGCCAAGTGAGGGGTTCTAACTATGGCTACACCTTC.

The V and J genes are TRBV7-9 and TRBJ2-5; 12 nucleotides agree with TRBD1. V shed 0 bases, J shed 4 bases, and the junction held 3 bases outside the gene matches. Germline CDR1 SEHNR, CDR2 FQNEAQ (reference sequence). The CDR3 has 16 amino acids. The CDR3 DNA is TGTGCCAGCAGCTTAGCCGGGACAGGGGGCGCAGAGACCCAGTACTTC. Protein product: CASSLAGTGGAETQYF.

The chain is built from TRBV7-9 and TRBJ2-2, with D uncertain. The CDR3 length is 13 residues. Trimming left V 3 bases short and J 4 bases short, with 6 bases between. Germline V gene sequence: CDR1 SEHNR, CDR2 FQNEAQ (reference sequence). The CDR3 coding sequence is TGTGCCAGCAGCTTCGACGGCACCGGGGAGCTGTTTTTT. This translates into CASSFDGTGELFF.

V and J are TRBV5-6 and TRBJ2-2, with TRBD1 matching 10 bases. CDR1 is SGHDT, CDR2 YYEEEE, per germline. V lost 0 bases and J lost 3; bases outside the gene matches: 5. The CDR3 has 17 amino acids. The CDR3 spells CASSLGRQGAYTGELFF. The CDR3 nucleotides are TGTGCCAGCAGCTTGGGTCGACAGGGGGCCTACACCGGGGAGCTGTTTTTT.

The V call is TRBV6-6, the J call TRBJ2-3; D is undetermined. CDR1 is MNHNY, CDR2 SVGAGI, per germline (reference sequence). Trimming took off 2 bases at V and 3 bases at J, with 12 bases between the two ends. The CDR3 is 15 residues long. CDR3 sequence reads: CASSYPGRPTDTQYF. The CDR3 region has the DNA TGTGCCAGCAGTTACCCAGGACGGCCTACAGATACGCAGTATTTT.

The chain has TRBV11-3 and TRBJ2-6; 7 bases map to TRBD1. CDR1 and CDR2 (germline): SGHNT, YENEEA. Germline trimming cut 5 bases from V and 1 base from J; bases unmatched to any gene: 8. The CDR3 contains 17 residues. DNA for the CDR3: TGTGCCAGCAGCCCAGGGGGAATTGCTTCTGGGGCCAACGTCCTGACTTTC. It specifies CASSPGGIASGANVLTF.

This clone was counted once. J is TRBJ1-1 and V is TRBV5-1; D uncertain. Germline V CDR1 and CDR2: SGHRS, YFSETQ. The CDR3 contains 11 residues. The V and J ends lost 0 bases and 7 bases respectively, with 4 bases between them. The CDR3: CASSLGGEAFF. For the CDR3, the DNA is TGCGCCAGCAGCTTGGGCGGTGAAGCTTTCTTT.

The chain uses TRBV5-6 and TRBJ2-5; D may correspond to TRBD1 or TRBD2 (6 bases each). The J call may be mistaken, given a closer DNA end match to TRBJ2-7. The CDR3 covers 14 residues. In germline, CDR1 is SGHDT, CDR2 YYEEEE. CDR3 in amino acids: CASSLGGSSYEQYF. The CDR3 DNA sequence: TGTGCCAGCAGCTTAGGGGGGAGCTCCTACGAGCAGTACTTC.

The chain is built from TRBV19 and TRBJ2-2, with D unclear. Trimming cost V 0 bases and J 7 bases, with 3 bases left between them. The CDR3 has 12 amino acids. Germline CDR1 and CDR2: LNHDA and SQIVND (reference sequence). The CDR3 DNA sequence: TGTGCCAGTAGTATAGACGGCGGGGAGCTGTTTTTT. It is translated as CASSIDGGELFF.

The sample holds one count of this clone. The chain couples TRBV7-2 to TRBJ2-1; D uncertain. The ends were cut back, 2 bases at V and 8 bases at J, with 7 bases in the middle. This CDR3 comprises 12 residues. Germline lookup yields CDR1 SGHTA and CDR2 FQGNSA. CDR3 in DNA: TGTGCCAGCAGCTTAAGGACCGATGAGCAGTTCTTC. Protein: CASSLRTDEQFF. Based on the CDR3 plus reference TRBV7-2 and TRBJ2-1, the full variable domain is GAGVSQSPSNKVTEKGKDVELRCDPISGHTALYWYRQSLGQGLEFLIYFQGNSAPDKSGLPSDRFSAERTGGSVSTLTIQRTQQEDSAVYLCASSLRTDEQFFGPGTRLTVL.

CDR3 DNA sequence: TGTGCCACCAGCCCCTGGGACAGCCACAATCAGCCCCAGCATTTT. This codes for CATSPWDSHNQPQHF. The chain links TRBV15 to TRBJ1-5; TRBD1 matches at 7 bases. Looked up from germline, CDR1 is LNHNV and CDR2 is YYDKDF (reference sequence). This CDR3 has 15 amino acids. With 5 bases clipped from V and 3 bases from J, the junction kept 7 bases outside the gene matches.

This sequence joins TRBV11-2 and TRBJ2-5, with D unclear. This CDR3 region has 11 residues. CDR1 SGHAT and CDR2 FQNNGV come from the germline V gene. V was cut by 3 bases and J by 5 bases, with 4 bases left in between. CDR3 nucleotides: TGTGCCAGCAGCTTCACCGAGACCCAGTACTTC. This translates into CASSFTETQYF.

The J gene is TRBJ1-2, the V gene TRBV7-9; D may be TRBD1 (6 bases). The germline V gene encodes CDR1 SEHNR and CDR2 FQNEAQ (reference sequence). The V end lost 4 bases, the J end lost 10 bases, and 10 bases lay between the germline ends. The CDR3 is made up of 11 amino acids. The CDR3, as DNA: TGTGCCAGCAGCTCGACAGGCGTCTACACCTTC. Its translation: CASSSTGVYTF. The full variable domain, in which reference TRBV7-9 and TRBJ1-2 provide the parts outside the CDR3, is DTGVSQNPRHKITKRGQNVTFRCDPISEHNRLYWYRQTLGQGPEFLTYFQNEAQLEKSRLLSDRFSAERPKGSFSTLEIQRTEQGDSAMYLCASSSTGVYTFGSGTRLTVV.